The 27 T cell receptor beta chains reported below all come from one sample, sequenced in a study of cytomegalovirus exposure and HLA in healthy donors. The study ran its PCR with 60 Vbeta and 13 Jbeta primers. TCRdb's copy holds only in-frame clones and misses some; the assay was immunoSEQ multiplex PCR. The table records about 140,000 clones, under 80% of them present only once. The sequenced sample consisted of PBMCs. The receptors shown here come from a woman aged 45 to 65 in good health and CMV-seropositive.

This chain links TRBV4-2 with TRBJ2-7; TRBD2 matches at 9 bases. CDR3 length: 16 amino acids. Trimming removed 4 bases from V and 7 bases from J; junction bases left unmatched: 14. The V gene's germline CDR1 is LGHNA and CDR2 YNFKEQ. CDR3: CASSLSAGGTLGEQYF. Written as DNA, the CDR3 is TGTGCCAGCAGCCTATCAGCGGGAGGTACCCTGGGGGAGCAGTACTTC.

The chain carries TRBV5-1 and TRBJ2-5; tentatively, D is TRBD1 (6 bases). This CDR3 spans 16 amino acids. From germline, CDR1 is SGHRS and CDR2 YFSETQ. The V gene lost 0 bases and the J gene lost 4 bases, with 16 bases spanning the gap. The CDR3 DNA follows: TGCGCCAGCAGCTTGGGCTCTACAGGGAATGGAGAGACCCAGTACTTC. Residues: CASSLGSTGNGETQYF.

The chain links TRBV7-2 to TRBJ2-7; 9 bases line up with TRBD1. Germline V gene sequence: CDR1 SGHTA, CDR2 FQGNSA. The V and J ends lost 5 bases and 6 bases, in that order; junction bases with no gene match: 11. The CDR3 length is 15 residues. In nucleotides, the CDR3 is TGTGCCAGCAGCCCCGACAGGAACAGGGGGCTCGAGCAGTACTTC. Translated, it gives CASSPDRNRGLEQYF.

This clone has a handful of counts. The CDR3 coding sequence is TGTGCCAGCTCACCGACAGAGACCTACGAGCAGTACTTC. This translates into CASSPTETYEQYF. This chain connects TRBV18 to TRBJ2-7, with D possibly being TRBD1 (5 bases). Trimming pared 3 bases from V and 2 bases from J, leaving 8 bases between. The germline V gene has CDR1 KGHSH and CDR2 LQKENI. The CDR3 length is 13 residues. The full variable domain, completed using reference TRBV18 and TRBJ2-7, is NAGVMQNPRHLVRRRGQEARLRCSPMKGHSHVYWYRQLPEEGLKFMVYLQKENIIDESGMPKERFSAEFPKEGPSILRIQQVVRGDSAAYFCASSPTETYEQYFGPGTRLTVT.

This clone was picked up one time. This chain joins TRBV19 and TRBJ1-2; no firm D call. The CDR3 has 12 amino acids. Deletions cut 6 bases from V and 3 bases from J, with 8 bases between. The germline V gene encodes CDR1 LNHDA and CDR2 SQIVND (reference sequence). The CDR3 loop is CASSEGDYGYTF. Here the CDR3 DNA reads TGTGCCAGTAGCGAGGGAGACTATGGCTACACCTTC.

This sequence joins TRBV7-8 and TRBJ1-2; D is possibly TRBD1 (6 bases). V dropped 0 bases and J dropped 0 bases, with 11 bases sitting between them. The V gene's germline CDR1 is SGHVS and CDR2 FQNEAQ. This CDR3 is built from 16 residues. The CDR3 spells CASSLAIRGPNYGYTF. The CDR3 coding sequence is TGTGCCAGCAGCTTAGCGATCAGGGGCCCTAACTATGGCTACACCTTC.

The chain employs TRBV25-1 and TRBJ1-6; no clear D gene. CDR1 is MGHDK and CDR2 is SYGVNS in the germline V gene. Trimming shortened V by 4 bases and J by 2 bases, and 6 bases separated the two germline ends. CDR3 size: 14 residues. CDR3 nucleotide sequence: TGTGCCAGCAGTGGAGGCCCCTATAATTCACCCCTCCACTTT. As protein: CASSGGPYNSPLHF.

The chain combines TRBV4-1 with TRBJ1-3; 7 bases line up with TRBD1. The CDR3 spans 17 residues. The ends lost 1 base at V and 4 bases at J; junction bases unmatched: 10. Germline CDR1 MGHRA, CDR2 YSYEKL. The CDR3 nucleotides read TGCGCCAGCAGCCAAGGAAGGGGCCGGGACAGAGGAAACACCATATATTTT. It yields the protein CASSQGRGRDRGNTIYF.

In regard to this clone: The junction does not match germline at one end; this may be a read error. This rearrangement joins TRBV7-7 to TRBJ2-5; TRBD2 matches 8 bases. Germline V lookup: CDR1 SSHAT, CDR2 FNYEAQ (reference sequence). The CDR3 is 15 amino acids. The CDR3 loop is CASSPGLAIKETQYF. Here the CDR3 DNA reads TGTGCTAGCAGCCCAGGACTAGCCATTAAAGAGACCCAGTACTTC.

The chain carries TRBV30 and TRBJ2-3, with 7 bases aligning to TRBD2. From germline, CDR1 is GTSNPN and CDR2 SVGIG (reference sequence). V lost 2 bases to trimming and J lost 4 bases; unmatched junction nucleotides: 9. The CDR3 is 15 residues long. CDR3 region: CAWSPGSGAADTQYF. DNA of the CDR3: TGTGCCTGGAGTCCTGGGAGCGGGGCGGCAGATACGCAGTATTTT.

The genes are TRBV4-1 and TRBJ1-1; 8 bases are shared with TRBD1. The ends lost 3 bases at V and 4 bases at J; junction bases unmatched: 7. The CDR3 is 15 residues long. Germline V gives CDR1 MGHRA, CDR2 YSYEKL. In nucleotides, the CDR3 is TGCGCCAGCAGCCAGGTCCCCACAGGGGGCACTGAAGCTTTCTTT. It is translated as CASSQVPTGGTEAFF.

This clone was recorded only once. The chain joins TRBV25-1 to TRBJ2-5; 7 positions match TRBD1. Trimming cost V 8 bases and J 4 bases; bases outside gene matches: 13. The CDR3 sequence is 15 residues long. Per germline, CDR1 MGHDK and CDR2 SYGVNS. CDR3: CASARGGAWGETQYF. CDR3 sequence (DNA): TGTGCCAGCGCCCGAGGGGGCGCATGGGGAGAGACCCAGTACTTC.

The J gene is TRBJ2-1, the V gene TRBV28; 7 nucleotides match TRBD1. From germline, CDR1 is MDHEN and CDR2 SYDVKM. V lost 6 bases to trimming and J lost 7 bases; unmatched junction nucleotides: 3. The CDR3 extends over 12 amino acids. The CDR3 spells CASREQGNEQFF. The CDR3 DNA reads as TGTGCCAGCAGGGAACAGGGGAATGAGCAGTTCTTC.

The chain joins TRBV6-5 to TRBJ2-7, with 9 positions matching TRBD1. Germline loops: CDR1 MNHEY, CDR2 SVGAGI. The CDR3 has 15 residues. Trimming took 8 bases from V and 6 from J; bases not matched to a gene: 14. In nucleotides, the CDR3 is TGTGCCAGCCTTCGTACCGCGACAGGGGGAGGCGAGCAGTACTTC. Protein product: CASLRTATGGGEQYF.

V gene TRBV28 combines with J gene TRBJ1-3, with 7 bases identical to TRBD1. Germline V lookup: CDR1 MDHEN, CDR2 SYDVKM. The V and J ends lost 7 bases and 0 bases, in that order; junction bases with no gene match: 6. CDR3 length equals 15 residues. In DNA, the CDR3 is TGTGCCAGCACCCAGGACAGGATCTCTGGAAACACCATATATTTT. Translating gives CASTQDRISGNTIYF.

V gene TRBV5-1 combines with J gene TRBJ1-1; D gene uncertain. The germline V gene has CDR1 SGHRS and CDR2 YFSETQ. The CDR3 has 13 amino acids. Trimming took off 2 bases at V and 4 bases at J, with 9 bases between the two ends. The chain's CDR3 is CASSFTEGTEAFF. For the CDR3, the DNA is TGCGCCAGCAGCTTTACAGAGGGCACTGAAGCTTTCTTT.

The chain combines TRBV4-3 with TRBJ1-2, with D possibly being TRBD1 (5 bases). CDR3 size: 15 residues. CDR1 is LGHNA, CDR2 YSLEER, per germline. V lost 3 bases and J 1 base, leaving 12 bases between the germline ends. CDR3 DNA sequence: TGCGCCAGCAGCCATCCAGGGCGATTTAACTATGGCTACACCTTC. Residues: CASSHPGRFNYGYTF.

In nucleotides, the CDR3 is TGCGCCAGCAGCACGACGGGGACTAATGAAAAACTGTTTTTT. This sequence encodes CASSTTGTNEKLFF. The chain combines TRBV4-1 with TRBJ1-4, with unresolved D. Trimming removed 5 bases from V and 2 bases from J, with 9 bases in between. The germline V gene has CDR1 MGHRA and CDR2 YSYEKL. The CDR3 spans 14 residues.

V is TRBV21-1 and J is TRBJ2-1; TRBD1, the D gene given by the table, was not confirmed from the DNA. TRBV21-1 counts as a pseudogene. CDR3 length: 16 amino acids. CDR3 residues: CASSPEVVGDKNEQFF. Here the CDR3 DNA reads TGTGCCAGCAGCCCCGAGGTCGTGGGGGACAAAAATGAGCAGTTCTTC.

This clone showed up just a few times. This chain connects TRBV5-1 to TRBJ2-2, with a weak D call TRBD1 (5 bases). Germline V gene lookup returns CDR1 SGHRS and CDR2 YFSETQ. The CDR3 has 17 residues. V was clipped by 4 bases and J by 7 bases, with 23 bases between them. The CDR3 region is CASSPTSSTGHGGELFF. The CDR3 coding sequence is TGCGCCAGCAGCCCGACGTCTTCTACAGGTCACGGCGGGGAGCTGTTTTTT.

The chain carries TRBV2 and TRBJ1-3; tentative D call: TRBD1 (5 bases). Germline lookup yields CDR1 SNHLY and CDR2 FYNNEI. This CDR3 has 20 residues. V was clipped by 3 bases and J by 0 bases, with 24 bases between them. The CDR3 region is CASSERGTLGVGASGNTIYF. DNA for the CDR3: TGTGCCAGCAGTGAGCGGGGGACGTTGGGGGTAGGGGCCTCTGGAAACACCATATATTTT.

CDR3 sequence: CASSDARGNGYTF. Written as DNA, the CDR3 is TGTGCCAGCAGTGACGCGCGAGGGAACGGCTACACCTTC. This chain links TRBV6-1 with TRBJ1-2; D unclear. The V gene's germline CDR1 is MNHNS and CDR2 SASEGT. The CDR3 has 13 residues. Trimming stripped 3 bases from V and 8 bases from J, with 13 bases between.

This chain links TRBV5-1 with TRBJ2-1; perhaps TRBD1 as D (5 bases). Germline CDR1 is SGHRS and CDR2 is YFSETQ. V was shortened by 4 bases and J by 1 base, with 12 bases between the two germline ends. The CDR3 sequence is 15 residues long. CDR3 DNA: TGCGCCAGCAGCCTCCATCAGGGTTCCTACAATGAGCAGTTCTTC. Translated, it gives CASSLHQGSYNEQFF.

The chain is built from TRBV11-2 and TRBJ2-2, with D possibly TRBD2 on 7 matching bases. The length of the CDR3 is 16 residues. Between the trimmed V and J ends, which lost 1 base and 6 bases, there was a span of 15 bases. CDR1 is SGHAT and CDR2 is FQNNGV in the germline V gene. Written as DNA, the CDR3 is TGTGCCAGCAGCTTAGTTGGGGGGGGCCCCCCCGGGGAGCTGTTTTTT. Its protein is CASSLVGGGPPGELFF.

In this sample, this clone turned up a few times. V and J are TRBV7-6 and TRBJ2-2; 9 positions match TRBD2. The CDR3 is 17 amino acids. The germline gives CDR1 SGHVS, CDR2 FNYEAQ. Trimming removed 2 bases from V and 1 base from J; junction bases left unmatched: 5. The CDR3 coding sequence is TGTGCCAGCAGCTTAAGGCAACTAGCGGGGAACACCGGGGAGCTGTTTTTT. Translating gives CASSLRQLAGNTGELFF. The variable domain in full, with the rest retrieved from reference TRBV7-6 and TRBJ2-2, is GAGVSQSPRYKVTKRGQDVALRCDPISGHVSLYWYRQALGQGPEFLTYFNYEAQQDKSGLPNDRFSAERPEGSISTLTIQRTEQRDSAMYRCASSLRQLAGNTGELFFGEGSRLTVL.

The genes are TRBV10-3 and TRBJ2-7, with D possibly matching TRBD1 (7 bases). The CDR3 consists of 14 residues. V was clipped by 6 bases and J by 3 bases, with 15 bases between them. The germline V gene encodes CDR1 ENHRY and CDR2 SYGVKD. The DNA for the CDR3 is TGTGCCATCAGGGCTCCAGGGGGAGGCTACGAGCAGTACTTC. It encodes CAIRAPGGGYEQYF.

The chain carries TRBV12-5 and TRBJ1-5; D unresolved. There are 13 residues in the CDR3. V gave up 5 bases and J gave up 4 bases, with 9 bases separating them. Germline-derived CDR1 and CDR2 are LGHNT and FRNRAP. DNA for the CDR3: TGTGCTAGTGGTACCGGGGTTAATCAGCCCCAGCATTTT. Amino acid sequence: CASGTGVNQPQHF.